This record looks at one T cell receptor (beta chain) sequence and its context. This clonotype was found a few times. Its antigen is not yet known. Base qualities are not recorded, but no much larger clone differs from it by a single base. Libraries were built with PCR. The listed sequencing device is Illumina HiSeq 2500. To reduce PCR and sequencing biases, unique molecular identifiers were incorporated into the TCR beta cDNA libraries. Every 1 to 10 million input T cells yielded roughly 0.5 million cDNA molecules, meaning each molecule approximated one T cell. The patient libraries were prepared and sequenced with the same protocol used for the earlier healthy control dataset. Within a given batch, samples were prepared together, multiplexed and sequenced on the same HiSeq lane. The authors processed their data as follows. Raw barcoded reads were processed with MIGEC, and single-read molecular identifier groups were discarded before consensus assembly and CDR3 extraction. Clonotype tables were post-analysed with VDJtools, and diversity was normalized by down-sampling all datasets to the smallest sample size. To correct batch-related cross-sample contamination, repertoire overlap clustering matched CDR3 amino acid sequences but not nucleotide sequences. Clones were called with MiXCR by TCRdb after fastp trimmed the public reads at Q25, and only in-frame beta chains were retained. Entries that share a CDR3 protein sequence are merged under the most common genes and DNA. The V and J calls shown here were made by TCRdb, not taken from the authors' results. For this sample the table gives under 200,000 distinct CDR3 sequences, of which around 34% were detected only once. The top ten constitute 25% to 30% of the sample.

V is reduced by 1 base and J by 9 bases, leaving a spacing of 16 bases between them. The cysteine opens and the phenylalanine closes a CDR3 of 15 amino acids. Only CDR3 DNA is held: 45 bases, read in frame from base 1. From the germline V gene, CDR1 is MGHDK and CDR2 is SYGVNS. The data were obtained in a study of post-analysis software for immune sequencing data (dated by TCRdb to between 2014 and 2017). Regarding the study in general: The recorded disease courses included relapsing-remitting, secondary progressive and progressive-relapsing multiple sclerosis, and some patients had no subtype annotation. The patient repertoires were compared against approximately eleven previously published healthy control repertoires obtained from donors aged 6 to 25 years. A subset of samples was prepared in parallel using single-end sample barcoding, then pooled and co-amplified after Illumina adapter ligation.

What this sample's time point label stands for: second blood draw from one MS patient after hematopoietic stem cell transplantation. To demonstrate the VDJtools post-analysis software, the study profiled TCR beta repertoires from the peripheral blood of about 13 young patients with multiple sclerosis. Multiple sclerosis patients were children and adolescents aged 6 to 15 years. The paper as a whole reports these results and caveats: When samples were clustered directly using the F measure, samples prepared in the same batch co-clustered strongly, which prompted a batch-effect correction. Patients showed significantly higher frequencies than controls for five TRBV segments, among them TRBV5-6, TRBV5-1 and TRBV20-1. Normalized Chao1 diversity was significantly lower in multiple sclerosis patients than controls, suggesting substantial peripheral T-cell clonal expansion. The multiple sclerosis patient group was slightly younger than the control group.

This receptor was obtained from a girl aged 10-17 years with multiple sclerosis. Donor details come from another sample of the same person, matched by shared clones. The chain joins TRBV25-1 to TRBJ2-1; the best D guess is TRBD2, with 5 bases matching. The source material was blood, sampled after autologous hematopoietic stem cell transplantation. The sequence in DNA is TGTGCCAGCAGTGAATTAACCGCACGGGGTAGTGAGCAGTTCTTC. Its translation is CASSELTARGSEQFF.